This T cell receptor (beta chain) was identified during a study of cytomegalovirus exposure and HLA in healthy donors. The CDR3 extends over 11 amino acids. Germline CDR1 DFQATT, CDR2 SNEGSKA (reference sequence). Between the trimmed V and J ends, which lost 5 bases and 5 bases, there was a span of 10 bases. In its sample, this clone was seen a few times. The antigen remains unidentified. Sequencing used immunoSEQ multiplex PCR; TCRdb keeps in-frame clones, though not all of them. The sample contains fewer than 70,000 clones, 90% to 97% of which appear only once. General study points: In a later analysis, first-cohort TCR clusters were found to tend to co-occur in the 100 to 150 validation repertoires. Rarity marked most TCR sequences, yet some public TCRs occurred in many donors.

The sequencing input was PBMCs. The receptor comes from a man younger than 35 in good health and CMV-seronegative. The rearrangement links TRBV20-1 to TRBJ2-7; D is unclear. In DNA form, the CDR3 reads TGCAGTGCTGAGTTGGTTAACGAGCAGTACTTC. It codes for CSAELVNEQYF.